One sample yielded the 28 T cell receptor beta chains listed below, sequenced in a study of T cell responses to AZD1222 COVID-19 vaccine. Clones were sequenced by immunoSEQ multiplex PCR, and TCRdb holds only the in-frame ones, with some missing. The sample comprises around 100,000 clones, about 90% of which are singletons, and 20% to 25% rests with the top ten. Specimen: peripheral blood, collected on day 0 of AZD1222 vaccination. These receptors came from an adult in good health.

J is TRBJ2-1 and V is TRBV19; 7 bases match TRBD2. This CDR3 has 13 amino acids. With 5 bases clipped from V and 5 bases from J, the junction kept 3 bases outside the gene matches. Germline V gene sequence: CDR1 LNHDA, CDR2 SQIVND (reference sequence). In DNA form, the CDR3 reads TGTGCCAGTAGTTTCGGGACTAACAATGAGCAGTTCTTC. It translates to CASSFGTNNEQFF.

V gene TRBV20-1 combines with J gene TRBJ1-1; no definite D call. Trimming took 3 bases from V and 6 from J, leaving 11 bases between them. This CDR3 contains 12 residues. Germline V gene sequence: CDR1 DFQATT, CDR2 SNEGSKA (reference sequence). The CDR3 DNA reads as TGCAGTGCTAGTGGCCTAAGCCCTGAAGCTTTCTTT. Translated: CSASGLSPEAFF.

V is TRBV7-3 and J is TRBJ2-3; D gene unclear. V shed 4 bases and J shed 1 base, with 12 bases lying between them. The CDR3 sequence is 15 residues long. The germline gives CDR1 SGHTA, CDR2 FQGTGA. The CDR3: CASSSSHQRTDTQYF. CDR3 DNA: TGTGCCAGCAGCTCCTCCCACCAGCGCACAGATACGCAGTATTTT. The whole variable domain, remainder taken from reference TRBV7-3 and TRBJ2-3, is GAGVSQTPSNKVTEKGKYVELRCDPISGHTALYWYRQSLGQGPEFLIYFQGTGAADDSGLPNDRFFAVRPEGSVSTLKIQRTERGDSAVYLCASSSSHQRTDTQYFGPGTRLTVL.

This clone was counted a single time. The chain's CDR3 is CASSTGRRYEQYF. CDR3 bases: TGTGCCAGCTCGACAGGGAGACGGTACGAGCAGTACTTC. The chain recombines TRBV11-2 with TRBJ2-7, with 7 bases lining up with TRBD1. This CDR3 has 13 amino acids. The germline V gene encodes CDR1 SGHAT and CDR2 FQNNGV. V lost 8 bases, J lost 4 bases, and 8 bases stayed unmatched. Combining the CDR3 with reference TRBV11-2 and TRBJ2-7 gives the whole variable domain EAGVAQSPRYKIIEKRQSVAFWCNPISGHATLYWYQQILGQGPKLLIQFQNNGVVDDSQLPKDRFSAERLKGVDSTLKIQPAKLEDSAVYLCASSTGRRYEQYFGPGTRLTVT.

The chain couples TRBV18 to TRBJ1-5; possibly TRBD1 for D (5 bases). Trimming pared 2 bases from V and 5 bases from J, leaving 13 bases between. CDR1 is KGHSH and CDR2 is LQKENI in the germline V gene. The CDR3 consists of 15 residues. The CDR3 spells CASSPGGGVDQPQHF. CDR3 coding DNA: TGTGCCAGCTCACCAGGGGGAGGGGTAGATCAGCCCCAGCATTTT.

Notes on this clone: Given a much more abundant clone one base away, this may be a read error. The rearrangement joins TRBV12-3 or TRBV12-4 to TRBJ1-2; 7 bases line up with TRBD1. This CDR3 is 13 amino acids long. V was pared by 5 bases and J by 2 bases, with 2 bases of the junction left unmatched. The CDR3 here is CASSPTGNYGYTF. The CDR3 DNA sequence: TGTGCCAGCAGTCCGACAGGGAACTATGGCTACACCTTC.

This sequence joins TRBV25-1 and TRBJ1-4; D gene uncertain. V lost 2 bases, J lost 8 bases, and 12 bases lay in between. The germline V gene encodes CDR1 MGHDK and CDR2 SYGVNS. The CDR3 has 14 residues. CDR3 in DNA: TGTGCCAGCAGTGAAGATACAGACCGGGAAAAACTGTTTTTT. Translating it yields CASSEDTDREKLFF.

This clone was picked up one time. The chain has TRBV18 and TRBJ2-5; maybe TRBD1 (7 bases). CDR1 is KGHSH and CDR2 is LQKENI in the germline V gene. The length of the CDR3 is 14 residues. The germline V and J ends were trimmed by 3 bases and 2 bases, with 10 bases remaining between them. CDR3 nucleotide sequence: TGTGCCAGCTCACCCGCGGGACAGCAAGAGACCCAGTACTTC. It encodes CASSPAGQQETQYF.

This chain joins TRBV7-9 and TRBJ1-4; no reliable D call. CDR1 and CDR2 (germline): SEHNR, FQNEAQ (reference sequence). The V gene lost 5 bases and the J gene lost 13 bases, with 17 bases spanning the gap. The CDR3 has 13 residues. CDR3 nucleotide sequence: TGTGCCAGCAGCGGCAGCTCAGTCGCAGGACTGTTTTTT. Translated: CASSGSSVAGLFF.

V gene TRBV5-4 combines with J gene TRBJ1-3, with D maybe TRBD1 (6 bases). The germline gives CDR1 SGHNT, CDR2 YYREEE (reference sequence). V lost 7 bases and J 2 bases, leaving 16 bases between the germline ends. The CDR3 contains 15 residues. CDR3 bases: TGTGCCAGCGGATCCAGAGCAGGGGCTGGAAACACCATATATTTT. Its protein is CASGSRAGAGNTIYF.

The rearrangement joins TRBV7-9 to TRBJ2-6; D might be TRBD2 (6 bases). Germline V gene data show CDR1 as SEHNR and CDR2 as FQNEAQ (reference sequence). The CDR3 is 18 residues long. V was cut by 7 bases and J by 0 bases, with 19 bases left in between. The CDR3 protein is CASIPPLADLSGANVLTF. The CDR3 nucleotides are TGTGCCAGCATCCCCCCATTAGCGGATCTCTCTGGGGCCAACGTCCTGACTTTC.

The CDR3 region is CASTRGGGHYNEQFF. Written as DNA, the CDR3 is TGTGCCAGCACCAGAGGGGGGGGGCACTACAATGAGCAGTTCTTC. This chain uses TRBV28 with TRBJ2-1; a weak D match, TRBD2 (7 bases). The CDR3 is made up of 15 amino acids. The ends were cut back, 7 bases at V and 3 bases at J, with 16 bases in the middle. The germline gives CDR1 MDHEN, CDR2 SYDVKM.

This clone showed up just once. The J gene is TRBJ1-5, the V gene TRBV7-9; TRBD1 agrees at 7 bases. V dropped 1 base and J dropped 5; count of bases not matched to a gene: 8. The CDR3 length is 16 residues. The germline CDR1 and CDR2 sequences are SEHNR and FQNEAQ (reference sequence). The CDR3 DNA reads TGTGCCAGCAGCTTAGGCTATGGGACAGAGGATCAGCCCCAGCATTTT. Amino acids: CASSLGYGTEDQPQHF. The whole variable domain, remainder taken from reference TRBV7-9 and TRBJ1-5, is DTGVSQNPRHKITKRGQNVTFRCDPISEHNRLYWYRQTLGQGPEFLTYFQNEAQLEKSRLLSDRFSAERPKGSFSTLEIQRTEQGDSAMYLCASSLGYGTEDQPQHFGDGTRLSIL.

The chain carries TRBV5-4 and TRBJ1-3; no clear D gene. Germline CDR1 and CDR2: SGHNT and YYREEE (reference sequence). The CDR3 sequence is 15 residues long. The ends were cut back, 4 bases at V and 0 bases at J, with 11 bases in the middle. This CDR3 reads CASSLTNPSGNTIYF. The CDR3 DNA reads as TGTGCCAGCAGCCTCACGAACCCCTCTGGAAACACCATATATTTT.

V is TRBV5-1 and J is TRBJ1-1; D uncertain. V was shortened by 4 bases and J by 2 bases, with 18 bases between the two germline ends. Germline CDR1 is SGHRS and CDR2 is YFSETQ. CDR3 length equals 16 residues. CDR3 bases: TGCGCCAGCAGCCGCGGGCTTTTTGGGTCAAACACTGAAGCTTTCTTT. Translation: CASSRGLFGSNTEAFF. The variable domain in full, completed from reference TRBV5-1 and TRBJ1-1, reads KAGVTQTPRYLIKTRGQQVTLSCSPISGHRSVSWYQQTPGQGLQFLFEYFSETQRNKGNFPGRFSGRQFSNSRSEMNVSTLELGDSALYLCASSRGLFGSNTEAFFGQGTRLTVV.

The chain is built from TRBV5-1 and TRBJ1-3; D call uncertain. Trimming stripped 6 bases from V and 4 bases from J, with 14 bases between. CDR1 is SGHRS and CDR2 is YFSETQ in the germline V gene. This CDR3 region has 14 residues. The CDR3 here is CASTDRAGGNTIYF. DNA of the CDR3: TGCGCCAGCACCGATCGGGCCGGGGGAAACACCATATATTTT.

V is TRBV10-3 and J is TRBJ1-5; D not certain. From germline, CDR1 is ENHRY and CDR2 SYGVKD. CDR3 length equals 12 residues. With 2 bases removed from V and 10 bases from J, the gap between germline ends came to 9 bases. CDR3 nucleotides: TGTGCCATCAGTGAGAACCGGGTACCCCAGCATTTT. Amino acid sequence: CAISENRVPQHF.

The J gene is TRBJ1-2, the V gene TRBV7-8; 9 bases agree with TRBD1. Looked up from germline, CDR1 is SGHVS and CDR2 is FQNEAQ. Germline trimming cut 1 base from V and 0 bases from J; bases unmatched to any gene: 3. This CDR3 region has 16 residues. The CDR3 spells CASSLGWTGANYGYTF. For the CDR3, the DNA is TGTGCCAGCAGCTTAGGGTGGACAGGGGCTAACTATGGCTACACCTTC.

V usage is TRBV12-5 and J usage is TRBJ2-7, with a possible D match to TRBD2 (6 bases). Germline CDR1 LGHNT, CDR2 FRNRAP. The CDR3 spans 15 residues. V shed 6 bases and J shed 0 bases, with 15 bases lying between them. The CDR3: CASGSGTLSSYEQYF. As DNA, the CDR3 is TGTGCTAGTGGATCCGGGACTCTGTCCTCCTACGAGCAGTACTTC.

This chain links TRBV29-1 with TRBJ1-2; D is undetermined. Germline-derived CDR1 and CDR2 are SQVTM and ANQGSEA. There are 10 residues in the CDR3. V lost 1 base and J lost 6, with 3 bases in between. The CDR3: CSVEGDGYTF. The CDR3 region has the DNA TGCAGCGTTGAAGGGGATGGCTACACCTTC.

This clone was seen more than once but under ten times. This chain connects TRBV13 to TRBJ1-1, with 7 bases matching TRBD1. The germline V gene encodes CDR1 PRHDT and CDR2 FYEKMQ (reference sequence). The CDR3 has 14 residues. The V gene end was trimmed by 3 bases and the J gene end by 7 bases; junction bases not matched to a gene: 8. This CDR3 is CASSLGDRVGEAFF. The CDR3 DNA sequence: TGTGCCAGCAGCTTGGGTGACAGGGTAGGTGAAGCTTTCTTT.

The genes are TRBV11-2 and TRBJ1-5, with 7 bases matching TRBD1. Germline loops: CDR1 SGHAT, CDR2 FQNNGV. V trimming: 5 bases; J trimming: 4 bases; junction bases outside the gene matches: 5. The CDR3 covers 14 residues. The CDR3 sequence is CASSQTGLNQPQHF. CDR3 bases: TGTGCCAGCAGCCAGACAGGGTTAAATCAGCCCCAGCATTTT.

The sample holds one count of this clone. This chain links TRBV7-5 with TRBJ2-7; TRBD2, the D gene given by the table, was not confirmed from the DNA. TRBV7-5 is a pseudogene segment. The CDR3 extends over 14 amino acids. This CDR3 reads CARSLTSSPHEQYF. The CDR3 DNA sequence: TGTGCCAGAAGCTTGACTAGCTCTCCCCACGAGCAGTACTTC.

In its sample, this clone was seen once. The chain employs TRBV7-6 and TRBJ2-3; 9 nucleotides agree with TRBD2. The CDR3 has 15 residues. Germline trimming cut 5 bases from V and 5 bases from J; bases unmatched to any gene: 8. In germline, CDR1 is SGHVS, CDR2 FNYEAQ. The CDR3: CASSPLAGPGDTQYF. Here the CDR3 DNA reads TGTGCCAGCAGCCCCCTAGCGGGACCGGGAGATACGCAGTATTTT.

V is TRBV5-6 and J is TRBJ1-1; D remains unclear. Trimming cost V 6 bases and J 2 bases, with 14 bases left between them. Germline assignment: CDR1 SGHDT and CDR2 YYEEEE. This CDR3 is built from 14 residues. The CDR3: CASIKRGINTEAFF. The CDR3 DNA is TGTGCCAGCATCAAACGAGGGATTAACACTGAAGCTTTCTTT.

The chain has TRBV18 and TRBJ2-3; unclear D gene. CDR3 length: 11 amino acids. Looked up from germline, CDR1 is KGHSH and CDR2 is LQKENI. V gave up 2 bases and J gave up 4 bases, with 1 base separating them. CDR3 region: CASSPADTQYF. CDR3 DNA sequence: TGTGCCAGCTCACCAGCAGATACGCAGTATTTT.

The V call is TRBV12-3 or TRBV12-4, the J call TRBJ1-2; unclear D gene. This CDR3 comprises 12 residues. V gave up 2 bases and J gave up 8 bases, with 9 bases separating them. The CDR3 nucleotides are TGTGCCAGCAGTTTATCGGCGGAGGGCTACACCTTC. Its translation: CASSLSAEGYTF.

This chain links TRBV6-5 with TRBJ1-3, with D unclear. This CDR3 is 15 amino acids long. CDR1 and CDR2 (germline): MNHEY, SVGAGI. V lost 8 bases, J lost 0 bases, and 14 bases lay in between. CDR3 region: CASSPDQYSGNTIYF. The CDR3 DNA is TGTGCCAGCTCTCCGGATCAGTACTCTGGAAACACCATATATTTT.